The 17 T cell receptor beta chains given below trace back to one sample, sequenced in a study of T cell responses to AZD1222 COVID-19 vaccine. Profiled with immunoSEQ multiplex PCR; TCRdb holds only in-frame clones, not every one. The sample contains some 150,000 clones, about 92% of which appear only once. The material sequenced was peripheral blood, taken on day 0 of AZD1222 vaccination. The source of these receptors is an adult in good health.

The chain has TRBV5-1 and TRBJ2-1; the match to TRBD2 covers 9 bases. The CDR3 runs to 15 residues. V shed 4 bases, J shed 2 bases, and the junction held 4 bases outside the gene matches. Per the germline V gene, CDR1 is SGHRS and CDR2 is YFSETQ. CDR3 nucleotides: TGCGCCAGCAGCCCTAGCGGGAATGCCTACAATGAGCAGTTCTTC. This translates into CASSPSGNAYNEQFF.

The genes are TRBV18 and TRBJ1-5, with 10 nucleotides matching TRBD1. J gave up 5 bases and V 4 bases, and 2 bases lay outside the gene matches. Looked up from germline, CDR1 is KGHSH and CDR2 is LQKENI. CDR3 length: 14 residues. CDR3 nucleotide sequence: TGTGCCAGCTCACGGGACAGGGGTGATCAGCCCCAGCATTTT. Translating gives CASSRDRGDQPQHF.

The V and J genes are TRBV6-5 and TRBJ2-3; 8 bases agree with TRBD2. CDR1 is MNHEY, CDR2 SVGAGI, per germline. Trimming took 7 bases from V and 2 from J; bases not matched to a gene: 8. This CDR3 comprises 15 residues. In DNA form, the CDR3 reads TGTGCCAGCAAACTTAGCGGGGCAGACACAGATACGCAGTATTTT. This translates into CASKLSGADTDTQYF.

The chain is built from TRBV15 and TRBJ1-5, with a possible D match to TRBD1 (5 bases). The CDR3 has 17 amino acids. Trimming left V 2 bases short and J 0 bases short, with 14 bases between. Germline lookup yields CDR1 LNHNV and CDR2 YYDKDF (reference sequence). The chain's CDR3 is CATSRFPPDSSNQPQHF. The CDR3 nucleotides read TGTGCCACCAGCAGATTCCCCCCCGACAGTAGCAATCAGCCCCAGCATTTT.

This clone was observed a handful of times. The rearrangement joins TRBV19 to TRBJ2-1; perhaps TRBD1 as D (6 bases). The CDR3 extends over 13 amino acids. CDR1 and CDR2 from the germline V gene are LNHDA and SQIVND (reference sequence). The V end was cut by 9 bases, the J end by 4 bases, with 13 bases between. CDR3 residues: CASSGQTYNEQFF. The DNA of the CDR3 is TGTGCCAGCTCAGGACAGACTTACAATGAGCAGTTCTTC.

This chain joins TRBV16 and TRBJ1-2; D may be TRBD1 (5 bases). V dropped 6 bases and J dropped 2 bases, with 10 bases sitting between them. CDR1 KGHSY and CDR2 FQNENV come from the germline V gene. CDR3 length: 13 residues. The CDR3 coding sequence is TGTGCCAGCAGTGATTACAGGAACTATGGCTACACCTTC. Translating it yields CASSDYRNYGYTF.

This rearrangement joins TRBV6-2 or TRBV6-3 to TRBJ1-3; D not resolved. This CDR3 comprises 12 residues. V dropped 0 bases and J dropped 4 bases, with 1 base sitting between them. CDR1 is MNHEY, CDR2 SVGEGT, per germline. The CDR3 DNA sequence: TGTGCCAGCAGTTACTCCGGAAACACCATATATTTT. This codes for CASSYSGNTIYF.

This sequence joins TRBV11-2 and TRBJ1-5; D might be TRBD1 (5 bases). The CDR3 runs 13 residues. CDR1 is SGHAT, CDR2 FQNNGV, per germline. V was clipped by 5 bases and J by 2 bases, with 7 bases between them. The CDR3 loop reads CASSPTGNQPQHF. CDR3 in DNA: TGTGCCAGCAGCCCGACAGGCAATCAGCCCCAGCATTTT.

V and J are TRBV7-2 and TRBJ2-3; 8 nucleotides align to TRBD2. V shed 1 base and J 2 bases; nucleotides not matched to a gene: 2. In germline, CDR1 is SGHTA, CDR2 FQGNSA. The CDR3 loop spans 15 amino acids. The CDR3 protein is CASSLVTSATDTQYF. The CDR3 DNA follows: TGTGCCAGCAGCTTAGTGACTAGCGCCACAGATACGCAGTATTTT.

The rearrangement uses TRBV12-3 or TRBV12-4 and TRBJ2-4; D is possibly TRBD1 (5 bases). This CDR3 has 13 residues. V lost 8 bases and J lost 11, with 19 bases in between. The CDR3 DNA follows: TGTGCCAGCGGGCTGCTAGGGCTAGGGGTTCAGTACTTC. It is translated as CASGLLGLGVQYF.

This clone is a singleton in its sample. CDR3 bases: TGTGCCAGCAGCCCATGGACTAGCGGGGGGGCCGGTGAGCAGTTCTTC. The encoded protein is CASSPWTSGGAGEQFF. This chain links TRBV7-7 with TRBJ2-1; 15 bases align to TRBD2. The V and J ends lost 5 bases and 9 bases, in that order; junction bases with no gene match: 8. In germline, CDR1 is SSHAT, CDR2 FNYEAQ (reference sequence). The CDR3 contains 16 residues.

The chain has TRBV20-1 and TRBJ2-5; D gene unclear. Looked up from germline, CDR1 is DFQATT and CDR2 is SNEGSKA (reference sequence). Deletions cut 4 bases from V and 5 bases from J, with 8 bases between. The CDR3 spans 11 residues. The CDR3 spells CSANSYETQYF. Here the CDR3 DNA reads TGCAGTGCTAACAGTTATGAGACCCAGTACTTC.

CDR3 amino acids: CASTRDGGAETQYF. Here the CDR3 DNA reads TGTGCCAGCACTCGGGACGGGGGGGCGGAGACCCAGTACTTC. J is TRBJ2-5 and V is TRBV5-4, with 8 bases lining up with TRBD2. Looked up from germline, CDR1 is SGHNT and CDR2 is YYREEE (reference sequence). The CDR3 length is 14 residues. Trimming at V came to 6 bases and at J to 5 bases, leaving 9 bases not matched to a gene. The full variable domain, in which reference TRBV5-4 and TRBJ2-5 provide the parts outside the CDR3, is ETGVTQSPTHLIKTRGQQVTLRCSSQSGHNTVSWYQQALGQGPQFIFQYYREEENGRGNFPPRFSGLQFPNYSSELNVNALELDDSALYLCASTRDGGAETQYFGPGTRLLVL.

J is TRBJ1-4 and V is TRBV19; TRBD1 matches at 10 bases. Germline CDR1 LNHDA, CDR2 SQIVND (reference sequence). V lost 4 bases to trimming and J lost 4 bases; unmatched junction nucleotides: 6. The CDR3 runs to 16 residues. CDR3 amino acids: CASSTGQGFSNEKLFF. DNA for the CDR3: TGTGCCAGTAGTACGGGACAGGGGTTTAGTAATGAAAAACTGTTTTTT. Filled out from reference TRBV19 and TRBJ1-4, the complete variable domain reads DGGITQSPKYLFRKEGQNVTLSCEQNLNHDAMYWYRQDPGQGLRLIYYSQIVNDFQKGDIAEGYSVSREKKESFPLTVTSAQKNPTAFYLCASSTGQGFSNEKLFFGSGTQLSVL.

The CDR3 sequence is CASSPKSLAGGYNEQFF. The CDR3 DNA sequence: TGTGCCAGCAGCCCGAAGTCACTAGCGGGGGGGTACAATGAGCAGTTCTTC. The chain couples TRBV7-3 to TRBJ2-1; 13 nucleotides agree with TRBD2. V was pared by 5 bases and J by 4 bases, with 8 bases of the junction left unmatched. The germline V gene encodes CDR1 SGHTA and CDR2 FQGTGA. The CDR3 has 17 amino acids.

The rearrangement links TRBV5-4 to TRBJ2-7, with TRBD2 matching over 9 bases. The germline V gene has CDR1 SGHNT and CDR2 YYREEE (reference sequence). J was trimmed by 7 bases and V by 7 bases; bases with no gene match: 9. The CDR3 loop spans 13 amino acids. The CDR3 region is CASGGRGGDEQYF. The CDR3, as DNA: TGTGCCAGCGGCGGGAGGGGAGGGGATGAGCAGTACTTC.

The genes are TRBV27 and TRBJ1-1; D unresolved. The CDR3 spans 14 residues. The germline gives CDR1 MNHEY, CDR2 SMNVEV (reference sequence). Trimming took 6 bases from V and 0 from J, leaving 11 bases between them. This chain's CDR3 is CASSPQFMNTEAFF. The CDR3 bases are TGTGCCAGCAGCCCACAGTTTATGAACACTGAAGCTTTCTTT.